This entry concerns a single TCR beta chain. The antigen it binds to is not known. The sample holds no much larger clone one base away, and base qualities are not on file. These data belong to a study of blood T cells in healthy people across ages (dated by TCRdb to the mid-2010s). In terms of the full investigation: Template switching captured roughly one uniquely barcoded TCR beta cDNA molecule per two T cells in model experiments. Age-related changes in TCR beta repertoire diversity were measured in the study by deep sequencing normalized with unique cDNA molecular identifiers. The donors were split into four age groups: young (average 16 years), middle-aged (around 37), aged (roughly 65) and long-lived (approximately 80). To avoid experimental bias, donors of different ages were distributed randomly across sequencing lanes. Using the same blood draw, the study looked at two additional independent replicas of 1 million unique cDNA reads for two donors, one aged 18 to 30 and the other aged 80 or older.

From the germline V gene, CDR1 is SNHLY and CDR2 is FYNNEI. V is shortened by 2 bases, J by 13 bases, and the region joining them spans 6 bases. Spanning cysteine to phenylalanine, the CDR3 consists of 10 amino acids. Left in the record is the CDR3 DNA by itself, 30 bases read in frame from the first base. Donors were a few dozen systemically healthy Caucasian individuals from Russia aged roughly 6 to 100 years. Each donor gave 8 to 10 milliliters of peripheral blood, drawn into EDTA-treated Vacutainer tubes. Ficoll-Paque density-gradient centrifugation was used to isolate PBMCs, with at least 6 million per sample. Trizol reagent was used to extract total RNA from PBMCs, with at least 5 micrograms per sample. For every donor, an aliquot of PBMCs went through flow cytometry to measure the percentages of naive CD45RAhigh/CD27high T cells. Overall study results and their limits: As age increased, observed TCR beta diversity per million T cells dropped in a roughly linear way, and a significant reduction was already evident by age roughly 40. The long-lived group showed more naive CD4+ T cells, fewer expanded clones and increased TCR diversity than the aged group, suggesting age selection. Estimates of total diversity based on one million sequenced T cells were regarded as lower bounds and as underestimates. Conclusive comparison of naive and antigen-experienced compartments was prevented by the profiling of bulk unsorted PBMCs. The CMV infection status of donors was not known, potentially confounding age-related changes in expanded clonotypes. A strong correlation was found between observed TCR beta diversity and the percentage of naive T cells measured by flow cytometry.

Receptors were amplified or captured by 5' RACE. The instrument was an Illumina HiSeq 2500. A second PCR of about 7 to 12 cycles was run with a J-beta primer mix and a sample-barcoded 5' primer. Each TCR beta cDNA molecule received a unique molecular identifier from a template-switch 5' adaptor carrying 12 random nucleotides. At least 3 million CDR3-containing paired-end reads were obtained from each sample. The Mint cDNA synthesis kit, primed by a TRBC-specific oligonucleotide, was used to synthesize first-strand cDNA from all RNA. Following uracil-DNA glycosylase treatment, a first 18-cycle PCR with universal primers M1SS and BC2_uni_R was performed on all cDNA. In the original analysis: Each sample was normalized by randomly selecting 1 million high-quality reads, each carrying a distinct molecular identifier. Reads with shared molecular identifiers were discarded instead of being binned into consensus sequences. MiTCR, run with a Q25 quality threshold and the strictest error-elimination algorithm, handled CDR3 identification, clonotype clustering and error correction. A nonparametric unseen species model with Euler transformation was used to estimate lower-bound total TCR beta diversity. Clones were called with MiXCR by TCRdb after fastp trimmed the public reads at Q25, and only in-frame beta chains were retained. All rows with the same CDR3 protein become a single entry with the most common DNA and genes. The V and J calls here are based on TCRdb, not the publication. The sample table contains roughly 800,000 distinct CDR3 sequences; only one count was recorded for over 45% of them. Together, the top ten hold 20% to 25% of the sample.

Input material: blood. This chain is built from TRBV2 and TRBJ2-4, with the D segment identity uncertain. The TCR comes from a man aged 25-40 years in good health. Here the CDR3 is given as CASSESAQYF. The DNA sequence is given as TGTGCCAGCAGTGAAAGCGCGCAGTACTTC.